Following are 4 T cell receptor beta chains from one sample sequenced in a study of cytomegalovirus exposure and HLA in healthy donors. The table came from immunoSEQ multiplex PCR; TCRdb's copy has only in-frame clones and leaves some out. The table includes some 60,000 clones, 90% to 97% detected once. Sequenced material: PBMCs. Receptor source: a man between 18 and 29 years old in good health and CMV-seronegative.

The J gene is TRBJ2-1, the V gene TRBV27, with D maybe TRBD1 (5 bases). The length of the CDR3 is 13 residues. Germline values: CDR1 MNHEY, CDR2 SMNVEV (reference sequence). Trimming cost V 3 bases and J 12 bases, with 15 bases left between them. Written as DNA, the CDR3 is TGTGCCAGCAGTTTGGGGCCGAAAGCATGGCAGTTCTTC. Its translation is CASSLGPKAWQFF.

This clone was observed a single time. The genes are TRBV7-2 and TRBJ2-3, with TRBD2 matching 7 bases. Germline lookup yields CDR1 SGHTA and CDR2 FQGNSA. This CDR3 has 16 residues. V was pared by 0 bases and J by 1 base, with 4 bases of the junction left unmatched. CDR3: CASSLALAEGTDTQYF. CDR3 nucleotide sequence: TGTGCCAGCAGCTTAGCCCTAGCGGAGGGCACAGATACGCAGTATTTT.

The chain links TRBV18 to TRBJ2-3; perhaps TRBD1 as D (5 bases). Deletions cut 0 bases from V and 5 bases from J, with 12 bases between. Germline V gives CDR1 KGHSH, CDR2 LQKENI. This CDR3 contains 15 residues. The CDR3: CASSPPGRSIDTQYF. In nucleotides, the CDR3 is TGTGCCAGCTCACCACCGGGGCGGTCGATAGATACGCAGTATTTT.

The rearrangement joins TRBV19 to TRBJ2-6; D is unclear. The V and J ends lost 5 bases and 0 bases respectively, with 11 bases between them. The CDR3 totals 16 residues. CDR1 is LNHDA, CDR2 SQIVND, per germline (reference sequence). The CDR3 reads CASSPYGVSGANVLTF. The CDR3 nucleotides read TGTGCCAGTAGTCCATACGGTGTCTCTGGGGCCAACGTCCTGACTTTC.